Sequencing of this T cell receptor (beta chain) was carried out in a study of vaccination effects on CD4 cells after COVID-19. Background on the study: Expansion of antigen-specific CD4+ T cells with viral peptide pools was carried out by the ViraFEST assay before sequencing.

The germline V gene encodes CDR1 LGHDT and CDR2 YNNKEL (reference sequence). The V and J ends lost 0 bases and 4 bases respectively, with 12 bases between them. The CDR3 is 16 amino acids. Regarding this clone: Its antigen remains unidentified.

It was after nine to eleven days of culture that CD4+ T cells were isolated. On days 3 and 7, fresh IL-2 medium replaced half the medium. Only in-frame clones appear in the TCRdb table, and some are missing; sequencing was by immunoSEQ multiplex PCR. Here the sample spans some 49,000 clones, 60% to 80% being singletons. Whole-study findings and limits: There was marked clonal contraction among infection- and vaccine-induced clones late after vaccination. The study dataset contains few convalescent patients and includes no early post-infection timepoints.

The TCR originated in a human donor who had a prior SARS-CoV-2 infection. The material sequenced was CD4+ T cells from PBMCs cultured without peptide, taken before COVID-19 vaccination. The chain links TRBV3-1 (or the pseudogene TRBV3-2) to TRBJ1-4, with a tentative D call TRBD1 (6 bases). CDR3 sequence (DNA): TGTGCCAGCAGCCAAGATTGGGGGCTCAATAATGAAAAACTGTTTTTT. Its translation: CASSQDWGLNNEKLFF.